The 29 T cell receptor beta chains listed next were all sequenced from one sample in a study of T cells in Graves' hyperthyroidism and ophthalmopathy. Amplification of TCR beta CDR3 regions used RNA as the template. HTBI primers were employed in a first-round RT-PCR of the TCR CDR3. TCRdb independently ran MiXCR on the multiplex PCR reads; one entry per CDR3 protein. The data hold 450,000 to 700,000 distinct CDR3 sequences, with approximately 44% observed a single time. The sample consisted of peripheral blood or thyroid tissue (not recorded which). Every receptor here comes from an adult woman with Graves' disease, either hyperthyroidism or ophthalmopathy (not recorded which).

The genes are TRBV29-1 and TRBJ1-1; no definite D call. Trimming stripped 8 bases from V and 1 base from J, with 11 bases between. Per the germline V gene, CDR1 is SQVTM and CDR2 is ANQGSEA. The CDR3 covers 12 residues. CDR3 region: CSLGIRNTEAFF. The CDR3 nucleotides are TGCAGCTTAGGAATTCGGAACACTGAAGCTTTCTTT.

This clonotype was found once. The chain employs TRBV24-1 and TRBJ1-1; D remains ambiguous. Per germline, CDR1 KGHDR and CDR2 SFDVKD. V lost 4 bases, J lost 8 bases, and 13 bases lay in between. The length of the CDR3 is 13 residues. The CDR3 sequence is CATSDPYRAEAFF. The CDR3 coding sequence is TGTGCCACCAGTGACCCATACAGAGCCGAAGCTTTCTTT.

This clonotype appeared many times. The genes are TRBV27 and TRBJ2-6; possibly TRBD1 or TRBD2 for D (5 bases each). Trimming took 4 bases from V and 2 from J, leaving 9 bases between them. The V gene's germline CDR1 is MNHEY and CDR2 SMNVEV (reference sequence). The CDR3 length is 15 residues. Here the CDR3 reads CASSSGAPGANVLTF. In DNA, the CDR3 is TGTGCCAGCAGTTCCGGGGCTCCTGGGGCCAACGTCCTGACTTTC.

The rearrangement links TRBV5-1 to TRBJ1-1; 7 positions agree with TRBD1. The CDR3 covers 16 residues. J was trimmed by 6 bases and V by 4 bases; bases with no gene match: 15. Germline V lookup: CDR1 SGHRS, CDR2 YFSETQ. CDR3 loop: CASSLRQGWQFAEAFF. The CDR3 region has the DNA TGCGCCAGCAGCCTTCGACAGGGTTGGCAGTTCGCTGAAGCTTTCTTT.

The V gene is TRBV2, the J gene TRBJ2-7; D may be TRBD1 (6 bases). CDR1 and CDR2 (germline): SNHLY, FYNNEI. CDR3 length equals 14 residues. V was trimmed by 9 bases and J by 0 bases, leaving 15 bases between them. CDR3 region: CASYLQGRSYEQYF. For the CDR3, the DNA is TGTGCCAGTTACCTCCAGGGGCGCTCCTACGAGCAGTACTTC.

In the case of this clonotype: At one end the junction does not follow the germline gene, possibly because of a read error. CDR3 amino acids: CASRSSGQGPQETQHF. The CDR3 bases are TGTGCCAGCAGGTCCTCGGGACAGGGACCCCAAGAGACCCAGCACTTC. The V and J genes are TRBV25-1 and TRBJ2-5; 9 bases align to TRBD1. The CDR3 sequence is 16 residues long. Per the germline V gene, CDR1 is MGHDK and CDR2 is SYGVNS.

DNA for the CDR3: TGTGCCAGCAGCCAAGAAATAATTACTAGAAAATACGAGCAGTACTTC. It is translated as CASSQEIITRKYEQYF. The rearrangement joins TRBV3-1 to TRBJ2-7, with a tentative D call TRBD2 (5 bases). The ends were cut back, 0 bases at V and 4 bases at J, with 16 bases in the middle. Germline assignment: CDR1 LGHDT and CDR2 YNNKEL (reference sequence). There are 16 residues in the CDR3.

The chain uses TRBV10-3 and TRBJ2-5; TRBD2 matches 7 bases. Germline values: CDR1 ENHRY, CDR2 SYGVKD. The V gene end was trimmed by 10 bases and the J gene end by 7 bases; junction bases not matched to a gene: 9. The CDR3 contains 12 residues. The CDR3 loop is CATLPGEGTQYF. CDR3 nucleotide sequence: TGTGCCACCCTACCGGGGGAGGGGACCCAGTACTTC.

V gene TRBV6-1 combines with J gene TRBJ1-1; no clear D. Trimming took 1 base from V and 8 from J, leaving 11 bases between them. This CDR3 is 13 amino acids long. Germline values: CDR1 MNHNS, CDR2 SASEGT. The CDR3 is CASSEDEKTEAFF. The DNA of the CDR3 is TGTGCCAGCAGTGAAGATGAGAAGACCGAAGCTTTCTTT.

This chain links TRBV12-3 or TRBV12-4 with TRBJ2-6; 7 positions agree with TRBD1. J was trimmed by 4 bases and V by 6 bases; bases with no gene match: 9. CDR3 length equals 16 residues. The CDR3 is CASSLNRGTGANVLTF. The DNA of the CDR3 is TGTGCCAGCAGCTTAAACAGGGGTACCGGGGCCAACGTCCTGACTTTC.

Ten or more counts support this clonotype. The rearrangement links TRBV7-9 to TRBJ1-5; D not resolved. The CDR3 has 15 amino acids. The germline CDR1 and CDR2 sequences are SEHNR and FQNEAQ (reference sequence). V was pared by 1 base and J by 2 bases, with 9 bases between. The CDR3, as DNA: TGTGCCAGCAGCTTAGGGTGGGGTCGCAATCAGCCCCAGCATTTT. It yields the protein CASSLGWGRNQPQHF.

There are many counts of this clonotype. The chain is built from TRBV20-1 and TRBJ1-5; 7 bases map to TRBD1. Trimming took 6 bases from V and 1 from J; bases not matched to a gene: 12. The germline gives CDR1 DFQATT, CDR2 SNEGSKA (reference sequence). The CDR3 sequence is 16 residues long. CDR3 residues: CSARPPTGHSNQPQHF. CDR3 nucleotides: TGCAGTGCCCGACCCCCGACAGGGCACAGCAATCAGCCCCAGCATTTT.

The chain carries TRBV15 and TRBJ1-1; a weak D match, TRBD1 (5 bases). The CDR3 covers 13 residues. CDR1 and CDR2 from the germline V gene are LNHNV and YYDKDF (reference sequence). Trimming took 10 bases from V and 0 from J, leaving 12 bases between them. CDR3 loop: CASMTVLNTEAFF. In DNA, the CDR3 is TGTGCCAGCATGACAGTCTTGAACACTGAAGCTTTCTTT. The whole variable domain, filled in from reference TRBV15 and TRBJ1-1, reads DAMVIQNPRYQVTQFGKPVTLSCSQTLNHNVMYWYQQKSSQAPKLLFHYYDKDFNNEADTPDNFQSRRPNTSFCFLDIRSPGLGDTAMYLCASMTVLNTEAFFGQGTRLTVV.

The CDR3 region is CATSRRQGKETQYF. The CDR3 DNA sequence: TGTGCCACCAGCCGAAGACAGGGGAAAGAGACCCAGTACTTC. J is TRBJ2-5 and V is TRBV15; TRBD1 matches 8 bases. The V gene's germline CDR1 is LNHNV and CDR2 YYDKDF (reference sequence). V shed 5 bases and J 3 bases; nucleotides not matched to a gene: 5. The CDR3 covers 14 residues. Using reference TRBV15 and TRBJ2-5 for the parts outside the CDR3, the full variable domain is DAMVIQNPRYQVTQFGKPVTLSCSQTLNHNVMYWYQQKSSQAPKLLFHYYDKDFNNEADTPDNFQSRRPNTSFCFLDIRSPGLGDTAMYLCATSRRQGKETQYFGPGTRLLVL.

The gene calls are TRBV30 and TRBJ1-6; tentatively, D is TRBD1 (5 bases). Germline-derived CDR1 and CDR2 are GTSNPN and SVGIG (reference sequence). The CDR3 totals 13 residues. Trimming stripped 3 bases from V and 7 bases from J, with 10 bases between. The CDR3 here is CAWRGASNSPLHF. The CDR3 DNA is TGTGCCTGGAGAGGGGCCAGCAATTCACCCCTCCACTTT. Based on the CDR3 plus reference TRBV30 and TRBJ1-6, the full variable domain is SQTIHQWPATLVQPVGSPLSLECTVEGTSNPNLYWYRQAAGRGLQLLFYSVGIGQISSEVPQNLSASRPQDRQFILSSKKLLLSDSGFYLCAWRGASNSPLHFGNGTRLTVT.

In this sample, this clonotype turned up many times. In DNA, the CDR3 is TGCAGTGCTAGGACTAGCGGGAGTGACACCGGGGAGCTGTTTTTT. Its translation: CSARTSGSDTGELFF. The chain recombines TRBV20-1 with TRBJ2-2, with 12 bases that match TRBD2. CDR3 length: 15 residues. The trim removed 3 bases at V and 3 bases at J, leaving 2 bases unmatched. In germline, CDR1 is DFQATT, CDR2 SNEGSKA (reference sequence).

The sample holds a few counts of this clonotype. V and J are TRBV19 and TRBJ2-5; 7 bases fit TRBD2. CDR3 length: 14 residues. From germline, CDR1 is LNHDA and CDR2 SQIVND (reference sequence). With 2 bases clipped from V and 4 bases from J, the junction kept 4 bases outside the gene matches. This chain's CDR3 is CASSITWGGETQYF. The CDR3 region has the DNA TGTGCCAGTAGTATAACGTGGGGGGGAGAGACCCAGTACTTC.

The chain combines TRBV15 with TRBJ2-5; a weak D match, TRBD1 (6 bases). CDR3 size: 15 residues. Germline V gene lookup returns CDR1 LNHNV and CDR2 YYDKDF (reference sequence). V was clipped by 3 bases and J by 1 base, with 12 bases between them. The CDR3 spells CATSSGQIIQETQYF. The CDR3 nucleotides read TGTGCCACCAGCAGCGGACAGATTATCCAAGAGACCCAGTACTTC.

The chain carries TRBV28 and TRBJ2-5, with D possibly matching TRBD2 (5 bases). V gave up 5 bases and J gave up 4 bases, with 17 bases separating them. This CDR3 is 15 amino acids long. Germline values: CDR1 MDHEN, CDR2 SYDVKM. CDR3 in amino acids: CASSLSGLMGETQYF. Written as DNA, the CDR3 is TGTGCCAGCAGTCTCTCCGGACTGATGGGAGAGACCCAGTACTTC.

This clonotype appeared a few times. A much larger clone lies one base from this, so it may be a read error. The rearrangement links TRBV4-1 to TRBJ2-5, with D tentatively TRBD2 (7 bases). The length of the CDR3 is 13 residues. V was cut by 10 bases and J by 5 bases, with 17 bases left in between. Germline-derived CDR1 and CDR2 are MGHRA and YSYEKL. CDR3 residues: CATSREGDETQYF. The CDR3 region has the DNA TGCGCCACAAGTAGGGAGGGGGATGAGACCCAGTACTTC.

This clonotype was detected many times. CDR3 nucleotides: TGTGCCAGCAGGAAGGACAGAGCCACCGGGGAGCTGTTTTTT. Translation gives CASRKDRATGELFF. The chain joins TRBV6-5 to TRBJ2-2; D is possibly TRBD1 (6 bases). The germline gives CDR1 MNHEY, CDR2 SVGAGI. This CDR3 comprises 14 residues. V lost 6 bases to trimming and J lost 4 bases, with 12 bases between them.

This chain uses TRBV2 with TRBJ2-3, with D unclear. V lost 3 bases and J 0 bases, leaving 1 base between the germline ends. There are 12 residues in the CDR3. Germline V gene sequence: CDR1 SNHLY, CDR2 FYNNEI. The CDR3 DNA is TGTGCCAGCAGTGAGAGCACAGATACGCAGTATTTT. This translates into CASSESTDTQYF. Full variable domain (outside the CDR3, taken from reference TRBV2 and TRBJ2-3): EPEVTQTPSHQVTQMGQEVILRCVPISNHLYFYWYRQILGQKVEFLVSFYNNEISEKSEIFDDQFSVERPDGSNFTLKIRSTKLEDSAMYFCASSESTDTQYFGPGTRLTVL.

This clonotype showed up many times. This chain joins TRBV7-2 and TRBJ1-5; no clear D gene. This CDR3 is built from 14 residues. Looked up from germline, CDR1 is SGHTA and CDR2 is FQGNSA. The germline V and J ends were trimmed by 5 bases and 4 bases, with 12 bases remaining between them. Here the CDR3 DNA reads TGTGCCAGCAGCCGCGGGCCGGGGAATCAGCCCCAGCATTTT. Protein product: CASSRGPGNQPQHF.

With regard to this clonotype: The junction departs from the called germline gene at one end, perhaps through a read error. J is TRBJ1-2 and V is TRBV7-9; no reliable D call. In germline, CDR1 is SEHNR, CDR2 FQNEAQ (reference sequence). This CDR3 contains 14 residues. The CDR3 region is CASSVAPEDYGYTF. CDR3 coding DNA: TGTGCCAGCAGCGTAGCACCGGAGGACTATGGCTACACCTTC.

This clonotype was detected many times. The J gene is TRBJ2-5, the V gene TRBV4-1; 9 positions agree with TRBD2. Germline assignment: CDR1 MGHRA and CDR2 YSYEKL. With V trimmed by 1 base and J by 1 base, 1 base remained unmatched. This CDR3 spans 15 amino acids. DNA of the CDR3: TGCGCCAGCAGCCAAGGAGCGGGAGGCCAAGAGACCCAGTACTTC. The encoded protein is CASSQGAGGQETQYF.

The rearrangement joins TRBV30 to TRBJ2-2; possible D gene TRBD2, 6 bases. The CDR3 contains 15 residues. Trimming removed 0 bases at V and 3 bases at J, with 11 bases between. Germline loops: CDR1 GTSNPN, CDR2 SVGIG (reference sequence). CDR3 loop: CAWSVGGAHTGELFF. DNA of the CDR3: TGTGCCTGGAGTGTAGGCGGGGCCCACACCGGGGAGCTGTTTTTT.

The gene calls are TRBV11-2 and TRBJ1-2, with 12 bases aligning to TRBD1. The CDR3 has 19 residues. The germline CDR1 and CDR2 sequences are SGHAT and FQNNGV. With V trimmed by 3 bases and J by 4 bases, 15 bases remained unmatched. DNA of the CDR3: TGTGCCAGCAGCTTGCGGGACAGGGGGCGCGGGGGAAGTCCCTATGGCTACACCTTC. This encodes CASSLRDRGRGGSPYGYTF.

This clonotype was found once. The rearrangement uses TRBV11-3 and TRBJ2-5; D perhaps matches TRBD1 (5 bases). Germline V gene data show CDR1 as SGHNT and CDR2 as YENEEA. V gave up 1 base and J gave up 4 bases, with 13 bases separating them. The CDR3 length is 15 residues. CDR3 sequence (DNA): TGTGCCAGCAGCTTAGTACCCGGACATCGAGAGACCCAGTACTTC. Translation gives CASSLVPGHRETQYF.

There are many counts of this clonotype. V and J are TRBV3-1 and TRBJ2-7; the match to TRBD1 covers 7 bases. Trimming at V came to 0 bases and at J to 12 bases, leaving 8 bases not matched to a gene. Germline V CDR1 and CDR2: LGHDT, YNNKEL (reference sequence). This CDR3 comprises 13 residues. The CDR3, as DNA: TGTGCCAGCAGCCAAGATCGGTGGGACAGACCGTACTTC. This sequence encodes CASSQDRWDRPYF.